This T cell receptor (beta chain) was documented in a study of blood T cells in healthy people across ages. Findings of the study overall: More naive CD4+ cells and higher diversity were found in long-lived than in aged donors. Across samples, TCR beta diversity tracked strongly with naive T cell percentage.

V lost 5 bases and J 2 bases, leaving 19 bases between the germline ends. The length of the CDR3 is 16 residues. CDR1 is MGHDK, CDR2 SYGVNS, per germline. About this clonotype itself: Its specificity is not known.

It was roughly 10 milliliters of peripheral blood that were drawn from each donor. It was with a sample-barcoded 5' primer and a J-beta primer mix that a second PCR of roughly 7 to 12 cycles was run. Sequencing yielded, for each sample, at least 2.5 million paired-end reads carrying CDR3. Via MiXCR, TCRdb re-called the 5' RACE reads, giving one row per CDR3 protein. This sample has about 1.1 million distinct CDR3 sequences, with 30% to 40% found just once. The rearrangement joins TRBV25-1 to TRBJ2-7; a weak D match, TRBD1 (6 bases). This receptor was obtained from a man aged 18 to 29 in good health. Sequenced sample: blood. The CDR3 DNA reads TGTGCCAGCAGTCCCCTAGAGACAGGTAGGGCCTACGAGCAGTACTTC. Translation gives CASSPLETGRAYEQYF.